These T cell receptor beta chains were read from a single sample in a study of identical twins. TCRdb re-derived calls from the 5' RACE reads in MiXCR, one entry per CDR3 protein. The sample lists under 400,000 distinct CDR3 sequences, roughly 9% occurring once. Material for sequencing was naive T cells sorted from blood. The receptors were gathered from a woman in her fifties or sixties in good health. Each CDR3 is given with its conserved first and last residue. D genes are given only for firm matches. The size entry is marked missing in some rows and otherwise reads once, few, many or a size class.

>-|-|TRBJ2-1|TRBV19
CASSIVPKGSEQFF
TGTGCCAGTAGTATAGTCCCTAAAGGTAGTGAGCAGTTCTTC
>many|-|TRBJ1-2|TRBV6-6
CASSYRGSAAGNYGYTF
TGTGCCAGCAGTTACCGTGGTTCAGCCGCAGGGAACTATGGCTACACCTTC
>few|TRBD1|TRBJ2-7|TRBV18
CASSSTPGTAVPYEQYF
TGTGCCAGCTCATCTACACCCGGGACAGCCGTGCCCTACGAGCAGTACTTC
>many|-|TRBJ2-5|TRBV15
CATSRTEETQYF
TGTGCCACCAGCAGGACCGAGGAGACCCAGTACTTC
>few|TRBD2|TRBJ2-3|TRBV19
CASNNPGTSKGADTQYF
TGTGCCAGCAACAACCCTGGGACTAGCAAGGGAGCAGATACGCAGTATTTT
>few|-|TRBJ1-2|TRBV12-3/TRBV12-4
CASSFRPPIDRNYGYTF
TGTGCCAGCAGTTTTAGACCCCCAATCGACAGGAACTATGGCTACACCTTC
>many|TRBD2|TRBJ2-5|TRBV7-9
CASSSIILSGLAGETQYF
TGTGCCAGCAGCTCCATAATCCTATCGGGACTAGCGGGAGAGACCCAGTACTTC
>-|-|TRBJ2-1|TRBV20-1
CSAREGAYNEQFF
TGCAGTGCTAGGGAGGGCGCCTACAATGAGCAGTTCTTC
>many|TRBD1|TRBJ2-7|TRBV4-1
CASSQEDRGVGRQYF
TGCGCCAGCAGCCAAGAGGACAGGGGGGTGGGACGGCAGTACTTC
>many|TRBD2|TRBJ2-6|TRBV29-1
CSGYTGLAGGSGANVLTF
TGCAGCGGCTATACGGGACTAGCGGGAGGGTCTGGGGCCAACGTCCTGACTTTC
>few|-|TRBJ2-7|TRBV12-3/TRBV12-4
CASSRTGVPYEQYF
TGTGCCAGCAGCCGAACGGGGGTCCCCTACGAGCAGTACTTC
>many|-|TRBJ1-1|TRBV5-1
CASSLDGTEAFF
TGCGCCAGCAGCTTGGATGGTACTGAAGCTTTCTTT
>many|-|TRBJ2-2|TRBV6-2/TRBV6-3
CASSYPPGSAGELFF
TGTGCCAGCAGTTACCCCCCCGGTTCCGCCGGGGAGCTGTTTTTT
>many|-|TRBJ1-1|TRBV29-1
CSAGTPQAFF
TGCAGCGCCGGGACTCCTCAAGCTTTCTTT
>many|-|TRBJ2-2|TRBV11-2
CASSLDWTGELFF
TGTGCCAGCAGCTTAGATTGGACCGGGGAGCTGTTTTTT
>many|-|TRBJ2-1|TRBV29-1
CSLRARGYNEQFF
TGCAGCCTGAGGGCCAGGGGCTACAATGAGCAGTTCTTC
>many|TRBD2|TRBJ2-4|TRBV12-3/TRBV12-4
CASSPRLAGNPLAKNIQYF
TGTGCCAGCAGTCCCCGACTAGCGGGAAATCCCCTAGCCAAAAACATTCAGTACTTC
>many|-|TRBJ2-1|TRBV5-1
CASSLTGNGGNEQFF
TGCGCCAGCAGCTTGACCGGGAACGGAGGGAATGAGCAGTTCTTC
>many|-|TRBJ2-1|TRBV5-1
CASSFRERYNEQFF
TGCGCCAGCAGCTTTCGGGAGCGCTACAATGAGCAGTTCTTC
>-|TRBD2|TRBJ2-7|TRBV5-1
CASSFTSGTYEQYF
TGCGCCAGCAGCTTCACTAGCGGGACCTACGAGCAGTACTTC
>-|TRBD2|TRBJ2-7|TRBV6-1
CASTTLAGVYEQYF
TGTGCCAGCACCACACTAGCGGGAGTGTACGAGCAGTACTTC
>few|-|TRBJ2-5|TRBV27
CASGPGDQETQYF
TGTGCCAGCGGTCCCGGCGACCAAGAGACCCAGTACTTC
>few|-|TRBJ1-1|TRBV27
CATQGNTEAFF
TGTGCCACCCAGGGGAACACTGAAGCTTTCTTT
>many|TRBD1|TRBJ2-3|TRBV29-1
CSVEFGWGQGLSEADTQYF
TGCAGCGTTGAATTTGGTTGGGGACAGGGTTTATCTGAGGCAGATACGCAGTATTTT
>few|-|TRBJ1-1|TRBV3-1
CASSQDRDGRAFF
TGTGCCAGCAGCCAGGACCGGGACGGACGAGCTTTCTTT
>many|-|TRBJ2-1|TRBV29-1
CSVERGFSYNEQFF
TGCAGCGTTGAACGTGGATTTTCCTACAATGAGCAGTTCTTC
>few|TRBD1|TRBJ2-5|TRBV5-1
CASRPTGIQETQYF
TGCGCCAGCAGGCCGACAGGGATCCAAGAGACCCAGTACTTC
>-|TRBD1|TRBJ2-4|TRBV20-1
CSANGQGAQRNIQYF
TGCAGTGCCAACGGACAGGGGGCGCAAAGAAACATTCAGTACTTC
>few|-|TRBJ1-1|TRBV14
CASSPIPTNTEAFF
TGTGCCAGCAGCCCGATCCCAACGAACACTGAAGCTTTCTTT
>many|-|TRBJ1-1|TRBV5-1
CASSLWSNTEAFF
TGCGCCAGCAGCTTGTGGTCGAACACTGAAGCTTTCTTT